The subject of this entry is one T cell receptor beta chain. This receptor's antigen is unknown. Base quality data are lacking; no much larger clone is found one base away. The CDR3 runs 13 residues from the cysteine to the phenylalanine. The read is trimmed to its CDR3 DNA, 39 bases read in frame from base 1. CDR1 and CDR2, looked up from the germline V gene, are MRHNA and SNTAGT. Ends trimmed: V by 6 bases, J by 4 bases; bases unmatched to a gene: 4. This specimen belongs to a study of PD-1 blockade in classical Hodgkin lymphoma (dated by TCRdb to about 2020). In terms of the full investigation: Nivolumab dosing was 3 mg/kg intravenously every 2 weeks, continuing until either disease progression or unacceptable toxicity. A peripheral blood immune signature of response to PD-1 blockade in classical Hodgkin lymphoma was defined using TCR beta sequencing and CyTOF. Overall study outcomes, separate from this receptor: A significant rise by C4D1 was seen in CD4+ but not CD8+ TCR diversity (p=0.0027 vs p=0.16), with the rise being most apparent in complete responders (p=0.02). Diversity was lower in patients who began nivolumab less than 1 year after ASCT, so these patients were left out of later analyses to avoid confounding by immune reconstitution. Trial patients achieving complete response had baseline diversity similar to newly diagnosed patients, whereas partial responders and progressors had significantly lower diversity. Baseline TCR diversity was reported to be lower in newly diagnosed patients than in healthy donors, and even lower in relapsed/refractory patients. Only a single clinical trial cohort was studied, and what caused the repertoire differences, possibly disease activity or prior therapy, remained undefined.

The intended sense of this specimen's time point label: cycle 1 day 1 (C1D1), immediately before nivolumab initiation. Relapse after autologous stem cell transplantation had occurred in all trial patients, and cohorts A, B and C were distinguished by prior brentuximab vedotin exposure. The trial cohort was composed of 56 patients with relapsed/refractory classical Hodgkin lymphoma, for whom complete response, partial response or progressive disease was recorded as best overall response. Single-agent nivolumab was administered to trial patients in the multi-cohort phase II CheckMate 205 trial. An independent review committee assessed best overall response by applying the 2007 International Working Group response criteria. Trial PBMCs were obtained immediately prior to nivolumab initiation (C1D1) and on therapy at cycle 2 day 1 and cycle 4 day 1. Peripheral blood was collected in 8 mL Vacutainer Cell Preparation Tubes, from which PBMCs were isolated by centrifugation and then cryopreserved.

Genomic DNA was extracted with the Qiagen DNeasy kit from unsorted PBMCs and from negatively selected CD4+ and CD8+ fractions. TCR beta CDR3 regions were amplified by immunoSEQ multiplex PCR using primers annealing to V and J segments. A synthetic immune receptor repertoire was used to minimize amplification bias, and any residual bias was removed computationally once sequencing was done. As for the authors' bioinformatics: Custom Python scripts were used to quantify repertoire diversity as the Shannon entropy index. Unsorted, CD4+ and CD8+ repertoires were analyzed separately, except for combined analyses in which CD4+ and CD8+ sequences were merged in silico. Clonal expansion was defined as at least a 2-fold frequency increase after treatment relative to C1D1, with a pseudocount of 0.5 for undetected baseline clones. Singleton clones were defined as clones with 0 or 1 copy at C1D1, and non-singleton clones were defined as clones with 2 or more copies. Clones expanded in unsorted samples were assigned a CD4+, CD8+ or unknown annotation through matching of protein sequences in sorted samples from the same patient. Wilcoxon tests were applied to paired samples to test diversity changes from C1D1 to C4D1. TCRdb's version of the immuneACCESS table is confined to in-frame rearrangements and falls short of the full clone set. An unresolved V gene accounts for under half of the shortfall where checked; the remainder is of unknown origin. Clone size and V and J calls were adopted from that table, with D and trimming inferred from the DNA. This sample holds over 50,000 clones; about 85% were observed only once. Roughly 15% of the sample rests with the top ten.

The sample in question was peripheral blood mononuclear cells (PBMCs), obtained at baseline. The sequence was obtained from a human donor with classical Hodgkin lymphoma. The chain was built from TRBV6-4 and TRBJ1-1; 8 nucleotides in the junction match TRBD1. DNA sequence: TGTGCCAGCAGCGTGGACAGGGCCACTGAAGCTTTCTTT. Its product reads: CASSVDRATEAFF.